The clone carrying this TCR beta chain was detected only a few times. What it binds is unknown. The data are from a study of cytomegalovirus exposure and HLA in healthy donors. Study outcomes and limitations: Among TCR beta chains, those listed as cytomegalovirus-associated numbered 164. Association with HLA alleles at 0.05 false discovery rate was found for 16,951 TCR beta sequences in a later analysis. A further, later analysis showed that HLA-associated TCR beta chains (compared with equally common others) were more clonally expanded. In a later analysis, most CMV-associated TCR beta chains appeared HLA-restricted.

This CDR3 is built from 15 residues. V was shortened by 6 bases and J by 1 base, with 12 bases between the two germline ends. CDR1 is MDHEN and CDR2 is SYDVKM in the germline V gene. 60 Vbeta and 13 Jbeta primers were used in PCR. Data came from immunoSEQ multiplex PCR; TCRdb stores just in-frame clones and leaves some out. The repertoire has 65,000 to 95,000 clones, roughly 73% of them found once; the top ten carry approximately 2.7%. The chain employs TRBV28 and TRBJ1-4, with D possibly matching TRBD1 (5 bases). The receptor's source is a male donor in good health and CMV-seropositive. The sample taken for sequencing was PBMCs. Written as DNA, the CDR3 is TGTGCCAGCAGGGCATGGGGGGGAACTAATGAAAAACTGTTTTTT. This codes for CASRAWGGTNEKLFF.